These 22 T cell receptor beta chains originate from one sample sequenced in a study of blood T cell repertoires in COVID-19. Generated by immunoSEQ multiplex PCR, the TCRdb table keeps only in-frame clones and is missing some. The profile shows approximately 350,000 clones, roughly nine tenths of them singletons. Specimen: PBMCs or T cells enriched from blood (not recorded which). The receptors shown here come from a man aged 18 to 29 who had recovered from COVID-19.

J is TRBJ2-6 and V is TRBV11-2; tentatively, D is TRBD2 (7 bases). The CDR3 length is 17 residues. Germline CDR1 and CDR2: SGHAT and FQNNGV. Trimming removed 6 bases from V and 0 bases from J, with 15 bases in between. CDR3 region: CASRGGGIPSGANVLTF. For the CDR3, the DNA is TGTGCCAGCAGAGGGGGGGGCATCCCCTCTGGGGCCAACGTCCTGACTTTC.

This clone occurred once. V usage is TRBV7-3 and J usage is TRBJ1-5; no firm D call. Germline V gene sequence: CDR1 SGHTA, CDR2 FQGTGA. CDR3 size: 13 residues. Trimming pared 2 bases from V and 4 bases from J, leaving 6 bases between. The CDR3 loop is CASSLEWNQPQHF. The CDR3 nucleotides are TGTGCCAGCAGCTTAGAGTGGAATCAGCCCCAGCATTTT.

V gene TRBV21-1 combines with J gene TRBJ2-7; the table's D call, TRBD2, was not checked against the DNA. TRBV21-1 is shown as a pseudogene. The CDR3 covers 15 residues. The CDR3, as DNA: TGTGCCAGCAGAGATACTAGATCGAGGTTCTACGAGCAGTACTTC. It encodes CASRDTRSRFYEQYF.

V is TRBV9 and J is TRBJ2-5, with 9 positions matching TRBD2. Germline CDR1 reads SGDLS; CDR2 reads YYNGEE. Losses at the gene ends were 4 bases for V and 13 bases for J; bases not matched to a gene: 14. The CDR3 length is 14 residues. CDR3 region: CASSRTSETSPLYF. The CDR3 DNA sequence: TGTGCCAGCAGCAGGACTAGCGAGACCTCCCCTTTGTACTTC.

About this clone itself: Other DNA sequences in the same sample also yield this CDR3. The chain employs TRBV28 and TRBJ1-2; 9 bases align to TRBD1. The CDR3 extends over 13 amino acids. Germline V CDR1 and CDR2: MDHEN, SYDVKM. V lost 4 bases, J lost 6 bases, and 3 bases stayed unmatched. The CDR3 reads CASSSGQGNGYTF. The CDR3 bases are TGTGCCAGCAGTTCAGGACAGGGGAATGGCTACACCTTC.

CDR3 DNA: TGTGCCAGCAGCCCATTAGCGGGAGTGGAGACCCAGTACTTC. Its translation: CASSPLAGVETQYF. The J gene is TRBJ2-5, the V gene TRBV7-3; 9 bases align to TRBD2. The germline V gene encodes CDR1 SGHTA and CDR2 FQGTGA. The CDR3 sequence is 14 residues long. Unmatched junction bases numbered 6, after V lost 5 bases and J lost 5 bases. The variable domain in full, with the rest retrieved from reference TRBV7-3 and TRBJ2-5, is GAGVSQTPSNKVTEKGKYVELRCDPISGHTALYWYRQSLGQGPEFLIYFQGTGAADDSGLPNDRFFAVRPEGSVSTLKIQRTERGDSAVYLCASSPLAGVETQYFGPGTRLLVL.

This clone was seen just once. The chain joins TRBV27 to TRBJ1-6; D is uncertain. CDR1 MNHEY and CDR2 SMNVEV come from the germline V gene (reference sequence). The CDR3 sequence is 18 residues long. With 2 bases removed from V and 1 base from J, the gap between germline ends came to 15 bases. The chain's CDR3 is CASSLAGYGVSYNSPLHF. The CDR3 DNA reads TGTGCCAGCAGTTTAGCGGGGTATGGAGTTTCCTATAATTCACCCCTCCACTTT.

This clone has more than one count but fewer than ten. The genes are TRBV10-2 and TRBJ1-1; the D gene is possibly TRBD1 (6 bases). The germline V gene has CDR1 WSHSY and CDR2 SAAADI. This CDR3 has 14 residues. Trimming pared 7 bases from V and 0 bases from J, leaving 12 bases between. CDR3 DNA: TGCGCCAGCATAGGTAGGGGGATGAACACTGAAGCTTTCTTT. Protein: CASIGRGMNTEAFF.

V gene TRBV19 combines with J gene TRBJ2-2; TRBD2 might be the D (6 bases). CDR3 length: 15 residues. Germline CDR1 reads LNHDA; CDR2 reads SQIVND (reference sequence). Trimming took off 3 bases at V and 1 base at J, with 9 bases between the two ends. The CDR3 loop reads CASSIMGGNTGELFF. Here the CDR3 DNA reads TGTGCCAGTAGTATTATGGGGGGGAACACCGGGGAGCTGTTTTTT.

The table lists this clone with a count of one. The V call is TRBV19, the J call TRBJ1-1; the match to TRBD1 covers 7 bases. J lost 0 bases, V lost 5 bases, and 12 bases had no gene match. Germline V CDR1 and CDR2: LNHDA, SQIVND (reference sequence). The CDR3 runs 17 residues. The CDR3 spells CASSPPRQGPLNTEAFF. The DNA for the CDR3 is TGTGCCAGTAGTCCGCCCAGACAGGGCCCCTTGAACACTGAAGCTTTCTTT.

Details on this clone: This sample includes further DNA sequences coding for the same CDR3. The chain links TRBV20-1 to TRBJ2-5, with 7 bases fitting TRBD2. The germline gives CDR1 DFQATT, CDR2 SNEGSKA (reference sequence). V shed 3 bases and J 3 bases; nucleotides not matched to a gene: 1. The CDR3 covers 12 residues. Written as DNA, the CDR3 is TGCAGTGCTAGTCTAGCGGAAGAGACCCAGTACTTC. Its translation: CSASLAEETQYF.

The rearrangement uses TRBV5-4 and TRBJ2-4, with D possibly matching TRBD2 (6 bases). The length of the CDR3 is 14 residues. Germline V gives CDR1 SGHNT, CDR2 YYREEE (reference sequence). Trimming left V 5 bases short and J 8 bases short, with 17 bases between. Here the CDR3 DNA reads TGTGCCAGCAGTCTACCGGGAGTACCGGACATTCAGTACTTC. Protein: CASSLPGVPDIQYF. The full variable domain, in which reference TRBV5-4 and TRBJ2-4 provide the parts outside the CDR3, is ETGVTQSPTHLIKTRGQQVTLRCSSQSGHNTVSWYQQALGQGPQFIFQYYREEENGRGNFPPRFSGLQFPNYSSELNVNALELDDSALYLCASSLPGVPDIQYFGAGTRLSVL.

V and J are TRBV9 and TRBJ2-5; weak D call: TRBD2 (6 bases). Per the germline V gene, CDR1 is SGDLS and CDR2 is YYNGEE. V dropped 2 bases and J dropped 3 bases, with 14 bases sitting between them. This CDR3 spans 15 amino acids. The CDR3 DNA follows: TGTGCCAGCAGCGTGGGGGTAGCGGAGAAAGAGACCCAGTACTTC. This translates into CASSVGVAEKETQYF.

The chain employs TRBV9 and TRBJ2-2, with a tentative D call TRBD1 (5 bases). Germline V gene sequence: CDR1 SGDLS, CDR2 YYNGEE. CDR3 length: 15 amino acids. V shed 3 bases and J shed 4 bases, with 13 bases lying between them. CDR3 sequence: CASSAQGQGTGELFF. The CDR3 nucleotides read TGTGCCAGCAGCGCCCAGGGTCAGGGCACCGGGGAGCTGTTTTTT.

The chain has TRBV10-3 and TRBJ2-7; 11 bases line up with TRBD2. Trimming cost V 2 bases and J 7 bases; bases outside gene matches: 10. Germline CDR1 and CDR2: ENHRY and SYGVKD. The CDR3 covers 16 residues. The CDR3 sequence: CAISELTSGSHQEQYF. The CDR3, as DNA: TGTGCCATCAGTGAGCTCACTAGCGGGAGCCACCAAGAGCAGTACTTC.

The chain has TRBV2 and TRBJ2-7; 11 bases align to TRBD1. The CDR3 is 15 amino acids. Looked up from germline, CDR1 is SNHLY and CDR2 is FYNNEI. With 8 bases clipped from V and 3 bases from J, the junction kept 9 bases outside the gene matches. The CDR3, as DNA: TGTGCCAGCTACAGGGGGGGACAGGGGGTCTACGAGCAGTACTTC. It yields the protein CASYRGGQGVYEQYF.

The rearrangement links TRBV20-1 to TRBJ1-5; D perhaps matches TRBD1 (5 bases). The CDR3 has 15 amino acids. Trimming removed 3 bases from V and 4 bases from J, with 16 bases in between. The germline V gene has CDR1 DFQATT and CDR2 SNEGSKA (reference sequence). CDR3 residues: CSASAGTGYNQPQHF. Here the CDR3 DNA reads TGCAGTGCTAGTGCCGGGACTGGGTATAATCAGCCCCAGCATTTT.

CDR3 bases: TGTGCCAGCAGCTGGGGGACAGGGAACCAAGAGACCCAGTACTTC. Its protein product is CASSWGTGNQETQYF. The rearrangement links TRBV2 to TRBJ2-5; 9 nucleotides match TRBD1. This CDR3 spans 15 amino acids. The J segment lost 0 bases and the V segment lost 6 bases, leaving 5 bases of the junction unmatched. Germline loops: CDR1 SNHLY, CDR2 FYNNEI.

This chain connects TRBV19 to TRBJ1-1; weak D call: TRBD1 (6 bases). V was pared by 4 bases and J by 3 bases, with 18 bases between. The germline V gene has CDR1 LNHDA and CDR2 SQIVND (reference sequence). The CDR3 is 16 amino acids. This chain's CDR3 is CASSTPGGGLHTEAFF. The CDR3 nucleotides are TGTGCCAGTAGTACTCCCGGGGGGGGCTTGCACACTGAAGCTTTCTTT.

V and J are TRBV9 and TRBJ1-4, with TRBD1 as a possible D gene (6 bases). V was shortened by 4 bases and J by 3 bases, with 16 bases between the two germline ends. CDR3 length: 16 amino acids. From germline, CDR1 is SGDLS and CDR2 YYNGEE. The CDR3 sequence is CASSQGTGRANEKLFF. CDR3 bases: TGTGCCAGCAGCCAAGGTACAGGGAGGGCTAATGAAAAACTGTTTTTT.

CDR3 residues: CASAPLGGQLLFF. DNA of the CDR3: TGTGCCAGCGCCCCCCTAGGGGGCCAGTTACTGTTTTTT. The chain uses TRBV28 and TRBJ1-4; 7 bases line up with TRBD1. The CDR3 is 13 residues long. CDR1 is MDHEN, CDR2 SYDVKM, per germline. V shed 8 bases, J shed 13 bases, and the junction held 13 bases outside the gene matches.

This chain joins TRBV11-2 and TRBJ2-1; 9 bases match TRBD2. CDR1 and CDR2 (germline): SGHAT, FQNNGV. With V trimmed by 2 bases and J by 8 bases, 7 bases remained unmatched. The CDR3 contains 15 residues. The CDR3 region is CASSLRLAGNDEQFF. In nucleotides, the CDR3 is TGTGCCAGCAGCTTAAGGCTAGCGGGGAATGATGAGCAGTTCTTC.